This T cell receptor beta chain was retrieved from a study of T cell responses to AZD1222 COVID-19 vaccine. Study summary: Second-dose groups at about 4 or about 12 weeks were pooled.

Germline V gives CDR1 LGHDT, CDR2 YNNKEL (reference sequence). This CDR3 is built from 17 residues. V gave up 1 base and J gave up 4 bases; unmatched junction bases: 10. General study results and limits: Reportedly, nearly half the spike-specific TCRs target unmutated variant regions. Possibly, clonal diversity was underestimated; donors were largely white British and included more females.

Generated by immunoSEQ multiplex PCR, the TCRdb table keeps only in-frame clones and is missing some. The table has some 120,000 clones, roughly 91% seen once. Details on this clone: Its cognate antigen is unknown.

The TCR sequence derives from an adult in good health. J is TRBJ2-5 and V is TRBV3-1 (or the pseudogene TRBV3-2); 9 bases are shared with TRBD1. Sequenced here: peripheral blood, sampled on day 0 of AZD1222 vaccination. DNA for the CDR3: TGTGCCAGCAGCCAAGCCGGACAGGGGCGCTGGACAGAGACCCAGTACTTC. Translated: CASSQAGQGRWTETQYF.